The 14 T cell receptor beta chains given below trace back to one sample, sequenced in a study of blood T cells in healthy people across ages. The authors ran a second PCR of about 6 to 11 cycles using a sample-barcoded 5' primer and a J-beta primer mix. TCRdb processed the 5' RACE reads anew with MiXCR; each CDR3 protein has one entry. Found here are 800,000 to 1,300,000 distinct CDR3 sequences, about 23% of them singletons; the top ten hold around 0.75%. This same sample was also taken into another study, of T cells of mothers and their children.

Input material: blood. The receptors shown here come from a girl aged 2-15 years in good health.

This chain connects TRBV20-1 to TRBJ2-1; D not resolved. The CDR3 is made up of 16 amino acids. V was trimmed by 0 bases and J by 4 bases, leaving 16 bases between them. CDR1 is DFQATT, CDR2 SNEGSKA, per germline (reference sequence). The CDR3 nucleotides read TGCAGTGCTAGAGAAGAAGGGATCGGTTATTACAATGAGCAGTTCTTC. Translating gives CSAREEGIGYYNEQFF.

The chain links TRBV7-6 to TRBJ2-3; D could derive from TRBD1 or TRBD2 (6 bases each). The CDR3 has 15 amino acids. V dropped 5 bases and J dropped 3 bases, with 15 bases sitting between them. CDR1 and CDR2 from the germline V gene are SGHVS and FNYEAQ. The CDR3 is CASSPLAGTTDTQYF. The CDR3 DNA reads as TGTGCCAGCAGCCCCCTTGCGGGGACAACAGATACGCAGTATTTT.

In its sample, this clonotype was seen a few times. The chain combines TRBV25-1 with TRBJ2-1; D might be TRBD2 (6 bases). Per germline, CDR1 MGHDK and CDR2 SYGVNS. Trimming left V 6 bases short and J 8 bases short, with 17 bases between. This CDR3 has 14 residues. The DNA for the CDR3 is TGTGCCAGCAGCCCCGAACTGTCGGGGGATGAGCAGTTCTTC. It translates to CASSPELSGDEQFF. The whole variable domain, filled in from reference TRBV25-1 and TRBJ2-1, reads EADIYQTPRYLVIGTGKKITLECSQTMGHDKMYWYQQDPGMELHLIHYSYGVNSTEKGDLSSESTVSRIRTEHFPLTLESARPSHTSQYLCASSPELSGDEQFFGPGTRLTVL.

This chain connects TRBV7-2 to TRBJ1-2, with D possibly TRBD1 on 6 matching bases. This CDR3 contains 15 residues. Looked up from germline, CDR1 is SGHTA and CDR2 is FQGNSA. V lost 1 base to trimming and J lost 7 bases, with 16 bases between them. The CDR3 protein is CASSLGGGPKVGYTF. The CDR3 coding sequence is TGTGCCAGCAGCTTAGGGGGGGGGCCTAAGGTTGGCTACACCTTC.

This clonotype was observed a handful of times. This rearrangement joins TRBV9 to TRBJ1-2; no clear D. In germline, CDR1 is SGDLS, CDR2 YYNGEE. The CDR3 has 13 amino acids. Trimming stripped 4 bases from V and 8 bases from J, with 15 bases between. CDR3 sequence reads: CASSLEGSGGYTF. In DNA, the CDR3 is TGTGCCAGCAGCTTAGAAGGGTCCGGGGGCTACACCTTC.

This clonotype was counted only a few times. The chain is built from TRBV7-6 and TRBJ2-5, with a tentative D call TRBD1 (5 bases). From germline, CDR1 is SGHVS and CDR2 FNYEAQ. The CDR3 is 14 residues long. Trimming left V 5 bases short and J 5 bases short, with 15 bases between. The CDR3 region is CASSRTGGWETQYF. The CDR3 DNA is TGTGCCAGCAGCCGTACAGGCGGTTGGGAGACCCAGTACTTC.

The CDR3 is CASRAADSPNSPLHF. The CDR3 nucleotides are TGTGCCAGCAGGGCTGCCGACAGTCCTAATTCACCCCTCCACTTT. The chain has TRBV2 and TRBJ1-6, with D possibly being TRBD1 (5 bases). The V end lost 6 bases, the J end lost 6 bases, and 15 bases lay between the germline ends. The CDR3 extends over 15 amino acids. Per germline, CDR1 SNHLY and CDR2 FYNNEI.

This clonotype showed up just a few times. The chain links TRBV3-1 to TRBJ1-1, with a weak D call TRBD1 (5 bases). This CDR3 is 15 amino acids long. V was pared by 4 bases and J by 7 bases, with 19 bases between. In germline, CDR1 is LGHDT, CDR2 YNNKEL (reference sequence). This CDR3 reads CASSRQTQLPFEAFF. CDR3 sequence (DNA): TGTGCCAGCAGCCGACAGACTCAACTACCGTTTGAAGCTTTCTTT.

The chain is built from TRBV20-1 and TRBJ2-1; D gene uncertain. V was trimmed by 5 bases and J by 2 bases, leaving 7 bases between them. The length of the CDR3 is 12 residues. Germline V CDR1 and CDR2: DFQATT, SNEGSKA (reference sequence). The DNA for the CDR3 is TGCAGTGCTTTTACACCCTACAATGAGCAGTTCTTC. Its protein product is CSAFTPYNEQFF.

This chain joins TRBV20-1 and TRBJ2-5; D gene ambiguous. Germline loops: CDR1 DFQATT, CDR2 SNEGSKA (reference sequence). The V and J ends lost 6 bases and 0 bases respectively, with 8 bases between them. The CDR3 is 12 amino acids. Here the CDR3 reads CSAKDHQETQYF. CDR3 sequence (DNA): TGCAGTGCCAAAGACCACCAAGAGACCCAGTACTTC.

The V and J genes are TRBV5-1 and TRBJ2-7; either TRBD1 or TRBD2 may fit D (5 bases each). The ends were cut back, 4 bases at V and 2 bases at J, with 13 bases in the middle. The CDR3 has 14 amino acids. Germline-derived CDR1 and CDR2 are SGHRS and YFSETQ. The CDR3, as DNA: TGCGCCAGCAGCCAGCCGGGACCAACCTACGAGCAGTACTTC. Amino acid sequence: CASSQPGPTYEQYF.

The table lists this clonotype with a few counts. The chain is built from TRBV10-1 and TRBJ2-5; 9 bases match TRBD2. The J call may be faulty, since TRBJ2-1 better matches the DNA end. Germline V gene sequence: CDR1 WNHNN, CDR2 SYGVQD (reference sequence). The CDR3 runs to 14 residues. The CDR3 reads CASSDSGRQDEQFF. CDR3 nucleotide sequence: TGCGCCAGCAGTGATAGCGGGAGACAGGATGAGCAGTTCTTC.

Only a few counts were recorded for this clonotype. CDR3 nucleotides: TGTGCCAGCAGCGTAGATCCAGGGTCTAATGGAAACACCATATATTTT. It specifies CASSVDPGSNGNTIYF. The chain employs TRBV9 and TRBJ1-3, with a possible D match to TRBD1 (5 bases). This CDR3 contains 16 residues. Germline loops: CDR1 SGDLS, CDR2 YYNGEE. V was shortened by 0 bases and J by 3 bases, with 13 bases between the two germline ends.

This clonotype was picked up a small number of times. The chain recombines TRBV5-4 with TRBJ2-7; D is undetermined. The CDR3 sequence is 14 residues long. Deletions cut 4 bases from V and 2 bases from J, with 13 bases between. Germline lookup yields CDR1 SGHNT and CDR2 YYREEE (reference sequence). In DNA form, the CDR3 reads TGTGCCAGCAGCCTAGACTTATCAACCTACGAGCAGTACTTC. This codes for CASSLDLSTYEQYF. The full variable domain, its missing parts supplied by reference TRBV5-4 and TRBJ2-7, is ETGVTQSPTHLIKTRGQQVTLRCSSQSGHNTVSWYQQALGQGPQFIFQYYREEENGRGNFPPRFSGLQFPNYSSELNVNALELDDSALYLCASSLDLSTYEQYFGPGTRLTVT.